The source of this T cell receptor (beta chain) is a study of graft-versus-host responses after intestinal transplantation (dated by TCRdb to the early 2020s). Study-level background: Recipients received multivisceral, liver-intestinal, or isolated intestinal transplants. Of the 20 to 30 intestinal transplant recipients enrolled in the cohort, one of whom was a retransplant, a few patients without pretransplant specimens were excluded. Donor T cell macrochimerism was defined as a peak of at least 4% donor T cells among recipient peripheral blood mononuclear cells. Samples from a few later patients were sequenced in-house on an Illumina MiSeq with MiXCR processing rather than by the commercial service. Bulk TCR-beta CDR3 sequencing was used to track graft-versus-host and host-versus-graft alloreactive T cell clones in the graft, circulation and bone marrow after intestinal transplantation. Every recipient was given anti-thymocyte globulin induction, then maintenance tacrolimus and steroids for about three years. To identify alloreactive clones, pre-transplant mixed lymphocyte reaction products were sequenced and then compared with unstimulated pre-transplant donor and recipient T cells.

Concerning this clone: Its recognized antigen is unknown. No base quality information exists; no much larger clone differs at one position.

Libraries were constructed by the immunoSEQ multiplex PCR assay. In most patients, genomic DNA was isolated using the Qiagen DNeasy Blood and Tissue Kit and sent frozen to Adaptive Biotechnologies for TCR sequencing. High-throughput TCR-beta CDR3 sequencing of genomic DNA from most patients was performed by Adaptive Biotechnologies. For the original study's pipeline: Adaptive's ImmunoSEQ software supplied the TCR sequencing data for roughly 17 patients, while MiXCR and VDJtools were used to process a few other patients. CD4 versus CD8 sorting errors were corrected by removing sequences found in both subsets at a frequency ratio below 5:1. CDR3 nucleotide sequences shared between donor and recipient were removed because the origin of such sequences could not be assigned. Alloreactive clones required at least 2-fold expansion over unstimulated cells and minimum CFSE-low frequency of 0.002% (template counts) or 0.001% (read counts). Mappable clones were those detected in sequenced pre-transplant spleen, lymph node, or MLR CFSE-low populations of the donor or recipient. Cumulative frequency of alloreactive clones was calculated as a percentage of all sequences weighted by copy number. This immuneACCESS table, as held by TCRdb, lists in-frame sequences with V and J called but not all clones. Of the missing ones, under half trace to an unresolved V gene in checked studies; the others have no known cause. V, J and clone size were drawn from that table, and D and trimming were deduced from the DNA. This sample is represented by fewer than 50,000 clones; roughly 84% of them were singletons. Together, the top ten hold around 0.5% of the sample.

The investigation overall reported the following: Peak levels of circulating GvH clones were associated with declines in HvG clones early after transplant. GvH clones turned up in recipient bone marrow, with some appearing earlier in ileal mucosa or blood, a pattern consistent with an intestinal mucosal origin. In patients with donor T cell macrochimerism, the allografts had high GvH to HvG T cell clonal ratios. The conclusions were limited by the relatively low number and heterogeneity of the intestinal transplant patients.

CDR1 is given as LNHNV and CDR2 as YYDKDF, both from the germline V gene (reference sequence). The CDR3 goes from the cysteine to the phenylalanine over 16 residues. The only DNA kept is the CDR3, 48 bases in frame from the first base. Trimming costs V 0 bases and J 2 bases, and their ends lie 14 bases apart. This sample's time point label indicates: cells obtained before transplantation from donor or recipient. CD3+CD4+ and CD3+CD8+ populations were FACS-sorted from unstimulated pre-transplant donor and recipient cells taken from spleen or lymph nodes. The sequencing here drew on unstimulated CD4+ T cells sorted from spleen or lymph node cells, taken before transplant. This clonotype was sampled from a human donor who was the organ donor for an intestinal transplant. This chain is built from TRBV15 and TRBJ2-7; TRBD2 is perhaps the D gene, given 7 matching bases. The bases are TGTGCCACCAGCAGAGAATGGGGAGGGGGAACCTACGAGCAGTACTTC. Its amino acids are CATSREWGGGTYEQYF.